This TCR beta chain was recorded in a study of blood T cell repertoires in COVID-19. Turning to the study itself: There were acute and convalescent COVID-19 samples, and they came from the United States, Italy and Spain.

This CDR3 has 13 amino acids. Deletions cut 2 bases from V and 7 bases from J, with 8 bases between. The germline V gene encodes CDR1 MNHNY and CDR2 SVGAGI (reference sequence). The protocol was immunoSEQ multiplex PCR, while the TCRdb copy is restricted to in-frame clones and leaves out a portion. Found here are 87,000 or so clones, around 87% of them singletons; the top ten hold around 5%. The source of this sequence is a man between 40 and 49 years old with acute or convalescent COVID-19. The chain links TRBV6-6 to TRBJ1-4, with D maybe TRBD1 (5 bases). Sample: peripheral blood. CDR3 bases: TGTGCCAGCAGTTACAGGGGAGGTGAAAAACTGTTTTTT. This encodes CASSYRGGEKLFF.